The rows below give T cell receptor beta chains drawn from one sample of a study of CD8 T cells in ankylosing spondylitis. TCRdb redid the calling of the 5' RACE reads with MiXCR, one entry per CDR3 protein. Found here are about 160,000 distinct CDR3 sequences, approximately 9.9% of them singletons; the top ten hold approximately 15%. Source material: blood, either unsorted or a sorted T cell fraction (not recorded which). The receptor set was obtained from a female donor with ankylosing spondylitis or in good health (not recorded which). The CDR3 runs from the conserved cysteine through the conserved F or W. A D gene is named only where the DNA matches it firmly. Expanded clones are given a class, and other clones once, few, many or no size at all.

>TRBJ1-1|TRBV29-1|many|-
CSAAEAPSNTEAFF
TGCAGCGCTGCCGAAGCCCCATCGAACACTGAAGCTTTCTTT
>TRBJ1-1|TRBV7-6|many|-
CASSLGMNTEAFF
TGTGCCAGCAGCTTAGGTATGAACACTGAAGCTTTCTTT
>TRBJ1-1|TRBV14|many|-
CASSQDIGVGMNTEAFF
TGTGCCAGCAGCCAAGATATCGGGGTTGGGATGAACACTGAAGCTTTCTTT
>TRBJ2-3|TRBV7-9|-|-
CASSPGASDTQYF
TGTGCCAGCAGCCCAGGGGCCTCTGATACGCAGTATTTT
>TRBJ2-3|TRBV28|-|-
CASSFPSQGTSTDTQYF
TGTGCCAGCAGTTTCCCCTCCCAGGGGACTAGCACAGATACGCAGTATTTT
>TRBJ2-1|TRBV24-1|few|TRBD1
CATSETGGENNEQFF
TGTGCCACCAGTGAGACAGGGGGAGAAAACAATGAGCAGTTCTTC
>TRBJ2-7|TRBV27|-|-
CASSFGAPQIPGLPYEQYF
TGTGCCAGCAGTTTTGGGGCCCCCCAGATACCTGGACTCCCCTACGAGCAGTACTTC
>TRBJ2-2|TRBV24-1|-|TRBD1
CATSAGTGVTGELFF
TGTGCCACCAGTGCCGGGACAGGGGTCACCGGGGAGCTGTTTTTT
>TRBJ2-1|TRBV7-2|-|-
CASSFPGGVNEQFF
TGTGCCAGCAGCTTTCCTGGGGGAGTCAATGAGCAGTTCTTC
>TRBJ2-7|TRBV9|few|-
CASSAGQSSYEQYF
TGTGCCAGCAGCGCCGGGCAGAGCTCCTACGAGCAGTACTTC
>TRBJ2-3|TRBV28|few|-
CATYGSTGTDTQYF
TGTGCCACCTACGGGAGCACTGGCACAGATACGCAGTATTTT
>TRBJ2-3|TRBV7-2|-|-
CASTPYRGIDPDTQYF
TGTGCCAGCACCCCTTATCGCGGGATTGACCCAGATACGCAGTATTTT
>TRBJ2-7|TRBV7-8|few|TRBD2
CASSSGREARGEQYF
TGTGCCAGCAGTTCCGGGCGGGAGGCCCGGGGCGAGCAGTACTTC
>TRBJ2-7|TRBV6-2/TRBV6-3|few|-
CASSYGTPSYEQYF
TGTGCCAGCAGTTACGGGACTCCCTCCTACGAGCAGTACTTC
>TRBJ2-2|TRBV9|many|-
CASSVDVGVPTGELFF
TGTGCCAGCAGCGTAGATGTCGGCGTGCCCACCGGGGAGCTGTTTTTT
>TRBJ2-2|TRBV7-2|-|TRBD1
CASSLGGQGSYTGELFF
TGTGCCAGCAGCCTCGGGGGACAGGGAAGTTACACCGGGGAGCTGTTTTTT
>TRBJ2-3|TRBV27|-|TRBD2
CASSPFGGGATDTQYF
TGTGCCAGCAGCCCTTTCGGGGGGGGTGCCACAGATACGCAGTATTTT
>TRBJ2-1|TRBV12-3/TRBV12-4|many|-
CASSFNFWRTASYNEQFF
TGTGCCAGCAGTTTTAATTTCTGGAGGACCGCGTCCTACAATGAGCAGTTCTTC
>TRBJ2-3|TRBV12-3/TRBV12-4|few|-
CASALGGGTDTQYF
TGTGCCAGCGCCTTAGGAGGGGGCACAGATACGCAGTATTTT
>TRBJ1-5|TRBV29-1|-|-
CSVDLLQRVIVGDMASSNQPQHF
TGCAGCGTTGATTTGCTCCAGCGAGTGATTGTCGGGGATATGGCTTCGAGCAATCAGCCCCAGCATTTT
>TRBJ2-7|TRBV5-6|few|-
CASSWTQGIYEQYF
TGTGCCAGCAGCTGGACCCAGGGAATCTACGAGCAGTACTTC
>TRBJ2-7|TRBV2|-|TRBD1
CASRPTGAEQYF
TGTGCCAGCAGGCCCACAGGGGCCGAGCAGTACTTC
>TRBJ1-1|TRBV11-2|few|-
CASSLGYEGPNTEAFF
TGTGCCAGCAGCTTAGGATACGAGGGACCGAACACTGAAGCTTTCTTT
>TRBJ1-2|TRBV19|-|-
CASRDDRPSNGYTF
TGTGCCAGTAGGGACGACAGGCCCTCGAATGGCTACACCTTC
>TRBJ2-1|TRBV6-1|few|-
CASTWGSLENEQFF
TGTGCCAGCACCTGGGGCAGCTTGGAGAATGAGCAGTTCTTC
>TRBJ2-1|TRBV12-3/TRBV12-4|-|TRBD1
CASTLQNPETGAYNEQFF
TGTGCCAGCACCCTCCAAAACCCGGAGACAGGGGCCTACAATGAGCAGTTCTTC
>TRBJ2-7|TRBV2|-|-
CASSPPGSARYEQYF
TGTGCCAGCAGTCCCCCCGGGTCGGCGCGGTACGAGCAGTACTTC
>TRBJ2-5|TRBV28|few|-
CASSPNRASRETQYF
TGTGCCAGCAGTCCTAACCGGGCCTCTAGAGAGACCCAGTACTTC